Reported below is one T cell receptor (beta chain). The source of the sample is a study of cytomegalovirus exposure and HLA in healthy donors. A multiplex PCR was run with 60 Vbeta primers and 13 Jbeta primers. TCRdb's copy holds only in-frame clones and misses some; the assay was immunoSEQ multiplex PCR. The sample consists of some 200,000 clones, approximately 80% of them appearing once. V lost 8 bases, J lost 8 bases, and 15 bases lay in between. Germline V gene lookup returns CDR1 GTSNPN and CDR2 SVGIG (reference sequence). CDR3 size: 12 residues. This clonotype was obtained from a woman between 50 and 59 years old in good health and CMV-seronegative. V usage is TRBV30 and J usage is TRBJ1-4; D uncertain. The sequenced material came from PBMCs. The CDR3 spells CARLPMQEKLFF. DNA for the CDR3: TGTGCCAGACTACCTATGCAGGAAAAACTGTTTTTT.